The T cell receptor (beta chain) described here comes from a study of blood T cell repertoires in COVID-19. Study details: Both acute and convalescent COVID-19 samples were obtained from the United States, Italy and Spain. T cells, B-cell-depleted T cells, or PBMCs provided the cDNA or gDNA that served as material.

In the study's own analysis: Scientists estimated how many nucleated cells there were by amplifying reference gene primers. Profiled with immunoSEQ multiplex PCR; TCRdb holds only in-frame clones, not every one. The V and J calls and clone size come from that table; D and trimming were worked out from the DNA. The sample yields roughly 200,000 clones, 90% seen once. Per the germline V gene, CDR1 is MDHEN and CDR2 is SYDVKM. This CDR3 has 15 residues. V was pared by 2 bases and J by 4 bases, with 5 bases of the junction left unmatched. As for this clone: The sample holds other DNA sequences that translate to the same CDR3.

The source of this sequence is a man aged 50-59 years with acute or convalescent COVID-19. The genes are TRBV28 and TRBJ2-3; 8 nucleotides align to TRBD1. The sample was peripheral blood. The CDR3 loop is CASSLGDRGADTQYF. The CDR3 DNA reads as TGTGCCAGCAGTTTAGGCGACAGGGGCGCAGATACGCAGTATTTT.